This T cell receptor (beta chain) came from a study of shared clonotypes between healthy human individuals (TCRdb year 2020). Study-wide context: The cohort comprised a couple of women and a few men aged 18 to 49 years. Per donor, three plates each were used for CD4 naive and CD4 memory, two for CD8 naive, and one for CD8 memory. Blood TCR repertoires of four to six healthy adults were deeply sequenced to estimate repertoire size and the extent of clonotype sharing between individuals. Libraries were prepared and TCR repertoires were sequenced by different laboratories using diverse techniques, in order to increase sequencing depth and limit assay-specific biases. Per donor, leukapheresis produced somewhere between about 0.94 and 8.9 billion PBMCs.

As regards this clone: The antigen this receptor binds is unknown. Within one base of it there is no much larger clone, and no base qualities were kept.

Broader findings and caveats from the paper: When several donors were compared, the shared fraction of clonotypes was about 5% for naive CD4, 3% to 4% for naive CD8, 2% to 2.5% for memory CD4, and 0.4% for memory CD8. Only blood was sampled, and tissue TCR repertoires likely differ from those in blood. Based on pairwise subsampling, the degree of clonotype sharing among donors was expected to be affected by sequencing depth. Compared with non-shared clonotypes, the clonotypes found in all four sorted-subset donors had higher generation probabilities. Because the study included a small number of donors, the genetic and exposure-history diversity represented was limited. Rarefaction of sorted-subset datasets indicated incomplete sequencing despite the large sequencing depth. Estimated clonotype richness was generally larger for naive than for memory subsets.

The donors were healthy, HIV-negative adults who had no recently reported acute infections or vaccinations. Every donor was a Caucasian adult living in Nashville, Tennessee, USA. Magnetic negative selection was used to enrich CD4+ T cells, after which naive cells were positively selected on CD45RA and the negative fraction became the memory subset. Blood was collected by leukapheresis, and PBMCs were isolated by Ficoll-Histopaque density gradient centrifugation and then cryopreserved in liquid nitrogen vapor phase. Analytical flow cytometry was used to check the purity and quantity of each magnetically sorted T cell population. Genomic DNA was isolated from each sorted fraction and quantified by UV absorbance on a Nanodrop 2000c. Using the deep immunoSEQ assay, multiplex PCR amplified TCR CDR3 regions from genomic DNA. Extracted genomic DNA from each cell subset was distributed evenly across all wells of several immunoSEQ 96-well plates, and each plate was treated as a replicate. For sorted subsets, around 0.2 ug genomic DNA, equal to 25,000 to 35,000 T cell genomes, was loaded into each replicate PCR. Purified libraries were measured with a Qubit 3.0 fluorometer, size-checked on a Bioanalyzer 2100, and measured again with the KAPA Library Quantification kit. A separate single-read 150-cycle Illumina NextSeq 550 flow cell was used to sequence each immunoSEQ 96-well plate. On the study's bioinformatics: Because the immunoSEQ output included only junctional sequences and no quality scores, the filtering could not be the same as the filtering used for full-length reads. Sequences were annotated with PyIR, a Python wrapper for IgBLAST v1.9, using IMGT germline references to assign V/J genes and CDR3. Reads with weak V/J assignments (E-value above 1e-6), missing CDR3, stop codons, out-of-frame junctions, or ambiguous translated residues were removed. V3J clonotypes were defined as sequences sharing an identical inferred V gene, J gene, and CDR3 amino acid sequence. Percentage overlap between repertoires was computed as shared unique clonotypes divided by the size of the smaller repertoire. RTK rarefaction, the Chao1 estimator, and Recon v2.1 estimates of unobserved clonotypes were used to assess repertoire richness. OLGA was used to compute generation probabilities for all TCRbeta clonotypes that the gDNA method yielded from four donors. TCRdb retrieved this table from immuneACCESS and kept in-frame rearrangements only. Not all clones are present; in checked studies, unresolved V genes account for under half, and no reason is known for the remainder. The DNA was the basis for D and trimming; V, J and clone size are from that table. The sample includes about a million clones, with about 80% observed a single time. Clones ranked in the top ten supply roughly 0.82% of the sample.

Sequencing used memory CD4+ T cells from PBMCs. This sample's cell subset or site label indicates: CD45RA-negative fraction. This sequence was found in a young man in good health. Some clones in this sample may be carry-over from other donors' samples.

The CDR3 has the sequence CASSLNVPADTQYF. The sequenced DNA is TGTGCCAGCAGCTTAAATGTCCCGGCAGATACGCAGTATTTT. The rearrangement joined TRBV7-8 to TRBJ2-3; the D gene lacks a confident call. From the cysteine up to the phenylalanine, the CDR3 has a length of 14 residues. Only the CDR3 DNA is retained, 42 bases long and in frame from the first base. V was cut back by 2 bases and J by 4 bases, leaving a gap of 10 bases between them. Per the germline V gene, SGHVS is the CDR1 and FQNEAQ is the CDR2.